This TCR beta chain was profiled in a study of blood T cells in healthy people across ages. Whole-study findings and limits: What prevented conclusive comparison of naive and antigen-experienced cells was that PBMCs were unsorted. Long-lived donors exceeded aged donors in naive CD4+ cells and diversity. Investigators viewed diversity estimates from one million T cells as underestimates, the study reported.

As for this clonotype: Its antigen is as yet unknown.

The V and J ends lost 1 base and 1 base respectively, with 22 bases between them. CDR1 and CDR2 from the germline V gene are LGHNA and YNFKEQ. The CDR3 is 19 amino acids. Combining a sample-barcoded 5' primer with a J-beta primer mix, a second PCR ran for about 7 to 11 cycles. TCRdb used MiXCR to reprocess the 5' RACE reads, holding one entry per CDR3 protein. The sample lists more than 900,000 distinct CDR3 sequences; less than 25% were seen once. These data are also associated with another study on T cells of mothers and their children.

The receptor comes from a girl aged 2-10 years in good health. This chain links TRBV4-2 with TRBJ1-1, with D maybe TRBD1 (5 bases). Sequenced: blood. CDR3 in DNA: TGTGCCAGCAGCCAAGGTTGGGGGTTCGGTGGAGTGAGGAACACTGAAGCTTTCTTT. It specifies CASSQGWGFGGVRNTEAFF.